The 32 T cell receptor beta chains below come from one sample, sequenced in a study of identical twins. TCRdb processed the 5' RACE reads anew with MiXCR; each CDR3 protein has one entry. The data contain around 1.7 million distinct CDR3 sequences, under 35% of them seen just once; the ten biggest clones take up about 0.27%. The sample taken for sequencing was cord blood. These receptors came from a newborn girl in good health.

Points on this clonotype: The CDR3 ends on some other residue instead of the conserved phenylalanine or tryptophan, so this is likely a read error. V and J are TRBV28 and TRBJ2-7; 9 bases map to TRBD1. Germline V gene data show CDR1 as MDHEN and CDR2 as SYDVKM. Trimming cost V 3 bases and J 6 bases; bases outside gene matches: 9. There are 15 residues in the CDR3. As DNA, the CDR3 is TGTGCCAGCAGTTTGGGGACCCGACAGGGGGGCGAGCAGTACTTA. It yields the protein CASSLGTRQGGEQYL.

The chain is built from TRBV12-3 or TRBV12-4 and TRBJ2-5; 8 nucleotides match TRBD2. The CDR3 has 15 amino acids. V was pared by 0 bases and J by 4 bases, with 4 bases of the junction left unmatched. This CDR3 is CASSLAQAGAETQYF. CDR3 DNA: TGTGCCAGCAGTTTAGCCCAAGCGGGGGCAGAGACCCAGTACTTC.

CDR3 protein: CASSRKPLSEYNEQFF. CDR3 coding DNA: TGCGCCAGCAGCCGTAAACCCCTCAGCGAGTACAATGAGCAGTTCTTC. The chain carries TRBV4-1 and TRBJ2-1; D gene unclear. Germline lookup yields CDR1 MGHRA and CDR2 YSYEKL. With 4 bases removed from V and 4 bases from J, the gap between germline ends came to 17 bases. There are 16 residues in the CDR3.

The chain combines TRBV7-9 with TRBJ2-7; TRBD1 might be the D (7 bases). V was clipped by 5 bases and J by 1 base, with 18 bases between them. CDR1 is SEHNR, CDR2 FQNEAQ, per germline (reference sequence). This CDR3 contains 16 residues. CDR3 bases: TGTGCCAGCAGCGAGAGGGGAGGCAGGGGGTCCTACGAGCAGTACTTC. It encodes CASSERGGRGSYEQYF.

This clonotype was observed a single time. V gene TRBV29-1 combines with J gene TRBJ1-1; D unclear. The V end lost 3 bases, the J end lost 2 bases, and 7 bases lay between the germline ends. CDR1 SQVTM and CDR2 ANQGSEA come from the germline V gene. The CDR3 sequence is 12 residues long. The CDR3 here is CSVDFPNTEAFF. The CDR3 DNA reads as TGCAGCGTTGACTTCCCAAACACTGAAGCTTTCTTT.

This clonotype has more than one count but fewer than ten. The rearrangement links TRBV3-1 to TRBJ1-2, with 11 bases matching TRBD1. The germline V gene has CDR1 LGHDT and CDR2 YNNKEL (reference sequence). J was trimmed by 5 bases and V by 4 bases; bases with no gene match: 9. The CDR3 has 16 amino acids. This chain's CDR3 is CASSPSRTGGGYGYTF. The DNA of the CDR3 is TGTGCCAGCAGCCCTAGTCGGACAGGGGGCGGGTATGGCTACACCTTC.

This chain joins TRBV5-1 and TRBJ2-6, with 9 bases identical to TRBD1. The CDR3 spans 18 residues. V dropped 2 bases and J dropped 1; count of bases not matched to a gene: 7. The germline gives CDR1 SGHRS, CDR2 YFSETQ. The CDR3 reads CASSFRDRVLSGANVLTF. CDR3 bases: TGCGCCAGCAGCTTCCGGGACAGGGTTCTTTCTGGGGCCAACGTCCTGACTTTC.

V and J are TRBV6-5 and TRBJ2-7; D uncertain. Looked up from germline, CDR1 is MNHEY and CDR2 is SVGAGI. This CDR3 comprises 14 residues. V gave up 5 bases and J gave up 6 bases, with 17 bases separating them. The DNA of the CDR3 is TGTGCCAGCAGTCAACAGACGGGCCCTCTCGAGCAGTACTTC. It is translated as CASSQQTGPLEQYF.

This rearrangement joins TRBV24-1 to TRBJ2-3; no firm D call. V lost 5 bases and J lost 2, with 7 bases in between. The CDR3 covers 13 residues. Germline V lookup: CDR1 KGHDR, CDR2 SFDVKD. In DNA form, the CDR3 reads TGTGCCACCAGTGCCGTATACACAGATACGCAGTATTTT. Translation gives CATSAVYTDTQYF.

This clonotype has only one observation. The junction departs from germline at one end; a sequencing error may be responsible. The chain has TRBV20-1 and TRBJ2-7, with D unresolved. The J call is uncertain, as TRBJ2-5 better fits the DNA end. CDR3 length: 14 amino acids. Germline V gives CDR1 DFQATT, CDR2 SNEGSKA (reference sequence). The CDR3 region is CSAEPLRIQKTQYF. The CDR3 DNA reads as TGCAGTGCTGAACCCCTACGGATCCAAAAGACCCAGTACTTC.

The CDR3 is CASSEPGVGYEQYF. CDR3 bases: TGTGCCAGCAGTGAGCCGGGGGTAGGCTACGAGCAGTACTTC. V is TRBV6-1 and J is TRBJ2-5; weak D call: TRBD2 (6 bases). The J call may be incorrect, as the DNA end agrees better with TRBJ2-7. The CDR3 length is 14 residues. Germline V lookup: CDR1 MNHNS, CDR2 SASEGT.

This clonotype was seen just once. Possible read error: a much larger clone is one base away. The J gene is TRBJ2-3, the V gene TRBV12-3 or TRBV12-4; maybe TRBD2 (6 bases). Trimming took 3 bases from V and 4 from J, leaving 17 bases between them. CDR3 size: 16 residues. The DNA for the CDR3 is TGTGCCAGCAGTTTCTGGGGGGTACCATACGCAGATACGCAGTATTTT. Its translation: CASSFWGVPYADTQYF.

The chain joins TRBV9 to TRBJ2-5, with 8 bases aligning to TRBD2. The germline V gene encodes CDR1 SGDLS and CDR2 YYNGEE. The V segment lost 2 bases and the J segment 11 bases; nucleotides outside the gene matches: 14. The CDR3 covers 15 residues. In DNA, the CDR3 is TGTGCCAGCAGCGTCCCTGGACTAGCTAGACCAGAGCAGTACTTC. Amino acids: CASSVPGLARPEQYF.

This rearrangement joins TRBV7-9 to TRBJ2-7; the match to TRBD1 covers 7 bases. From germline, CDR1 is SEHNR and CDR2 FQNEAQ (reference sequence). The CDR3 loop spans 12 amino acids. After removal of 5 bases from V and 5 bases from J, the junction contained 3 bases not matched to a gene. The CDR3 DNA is TGTGCCAGCAGCGGACAGGCGGACGAGCAGTACTTC. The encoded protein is CASSGQADEQYF.

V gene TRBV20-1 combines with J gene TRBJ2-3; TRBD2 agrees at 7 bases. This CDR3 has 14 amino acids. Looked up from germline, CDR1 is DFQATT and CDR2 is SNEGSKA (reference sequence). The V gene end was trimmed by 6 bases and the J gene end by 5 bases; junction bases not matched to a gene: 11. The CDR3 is CSASKRGLKDTQYF. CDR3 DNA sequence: TGCAGTGCCTCCAAGCGGGGACTAAAAGATACGCAGTATTTT.

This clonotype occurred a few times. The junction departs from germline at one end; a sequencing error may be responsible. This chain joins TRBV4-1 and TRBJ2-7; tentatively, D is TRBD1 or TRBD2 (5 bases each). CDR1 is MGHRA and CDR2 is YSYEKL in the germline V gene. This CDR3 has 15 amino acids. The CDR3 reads CASSQPGTGPYEQYF. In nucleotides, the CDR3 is TGCGCCAGCAGCCAGCCCGGGACCGGACCCTATGAGCAGTACTTC.

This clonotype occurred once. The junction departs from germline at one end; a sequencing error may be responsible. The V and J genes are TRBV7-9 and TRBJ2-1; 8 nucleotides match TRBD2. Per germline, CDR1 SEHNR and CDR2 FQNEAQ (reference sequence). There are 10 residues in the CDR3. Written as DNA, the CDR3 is TGTTCCAGCGGGAGCAATGGGCAGTTCTTC. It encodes CSSGSNGQFF.

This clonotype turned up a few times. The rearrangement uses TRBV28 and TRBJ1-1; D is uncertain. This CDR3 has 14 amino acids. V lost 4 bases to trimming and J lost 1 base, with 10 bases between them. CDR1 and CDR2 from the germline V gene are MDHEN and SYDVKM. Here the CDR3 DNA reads TGTGCCAGCAGTTCCCCAAGAAGGAACACTGAAGCTTTCTTT. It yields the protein CASSSPRRNTEAFF.

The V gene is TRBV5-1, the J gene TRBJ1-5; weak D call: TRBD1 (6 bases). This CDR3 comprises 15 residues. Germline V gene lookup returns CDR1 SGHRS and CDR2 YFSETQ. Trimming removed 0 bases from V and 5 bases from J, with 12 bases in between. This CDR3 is CASSLVGGLDQPQHF. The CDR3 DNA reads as TGCGCCAGCAGCTTGGTGGGGGGGCTCGATCAGCCCCAGCATTTT.

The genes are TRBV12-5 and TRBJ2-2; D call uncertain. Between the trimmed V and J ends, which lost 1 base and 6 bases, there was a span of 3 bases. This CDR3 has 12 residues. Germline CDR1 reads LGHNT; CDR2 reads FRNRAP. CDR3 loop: CASGLGPGELFF. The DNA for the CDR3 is TGTGCTAGTGGTTTGGGACCCGGGGAGCTGTTTTTT.

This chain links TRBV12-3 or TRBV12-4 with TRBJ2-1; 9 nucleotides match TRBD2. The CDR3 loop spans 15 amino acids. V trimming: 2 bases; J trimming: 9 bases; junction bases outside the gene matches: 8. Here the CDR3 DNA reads TGTGCCAGCAGTTTACGCGGGGGGGCCATCGGTGAGCAGTTCTTC. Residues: CASSLRGGAIGEQFF.

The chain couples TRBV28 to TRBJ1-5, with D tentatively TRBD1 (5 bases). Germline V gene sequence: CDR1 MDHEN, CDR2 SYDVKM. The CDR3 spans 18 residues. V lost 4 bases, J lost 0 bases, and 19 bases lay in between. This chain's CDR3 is CASSWGTDATHSNQPQHF. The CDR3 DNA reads TGTGCCAGCAGTTGGGGGACGGACGCTACCCATAGCAATCAGCCCCAGCATTTT.

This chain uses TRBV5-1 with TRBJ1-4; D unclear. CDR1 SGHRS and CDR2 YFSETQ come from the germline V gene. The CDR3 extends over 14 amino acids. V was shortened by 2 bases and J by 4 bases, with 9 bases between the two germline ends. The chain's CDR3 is CASSFVGLNEKLFF. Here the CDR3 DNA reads TGCGCCAGCAGCTTCGTAGGCCTTAATGAAAAACTGTTTTTT.

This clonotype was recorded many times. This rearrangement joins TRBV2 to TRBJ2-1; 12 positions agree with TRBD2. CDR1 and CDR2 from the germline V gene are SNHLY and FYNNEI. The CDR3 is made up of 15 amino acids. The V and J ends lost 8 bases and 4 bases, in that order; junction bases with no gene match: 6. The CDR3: CASRRLAGVYNEQFF. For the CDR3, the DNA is TGTGCCAGCCGTCGACTAGCGGGAGTGTACAATGAGCAGTTCTTC.

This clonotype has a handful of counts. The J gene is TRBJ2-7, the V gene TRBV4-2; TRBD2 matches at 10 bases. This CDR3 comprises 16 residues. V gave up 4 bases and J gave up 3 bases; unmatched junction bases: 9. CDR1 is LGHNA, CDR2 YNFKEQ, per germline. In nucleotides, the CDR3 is TGTGCCAGCAGCCCCCCCGTACTAGCGGGAAGCTACGAGCAGTACTTC. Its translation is CASSPPVLAGSYEQYF.

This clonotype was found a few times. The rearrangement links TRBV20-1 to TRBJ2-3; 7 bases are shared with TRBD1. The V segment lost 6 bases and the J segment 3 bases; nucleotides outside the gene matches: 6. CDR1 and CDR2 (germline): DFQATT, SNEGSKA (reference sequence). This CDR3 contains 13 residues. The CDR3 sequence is CSAHTGETDTQYF. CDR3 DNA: TGCAGTGCCCATACAGGGGAGACAGATACGCAGTATTTT.

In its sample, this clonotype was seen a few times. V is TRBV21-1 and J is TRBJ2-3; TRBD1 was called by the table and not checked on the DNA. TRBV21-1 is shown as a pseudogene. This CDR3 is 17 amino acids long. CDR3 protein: CASSKGPGPWDTDTQYF. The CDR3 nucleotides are TGTGCCAGCAGCAAGGGACCGGGACCCTGGGATACAGATACGCAGTATTTT.

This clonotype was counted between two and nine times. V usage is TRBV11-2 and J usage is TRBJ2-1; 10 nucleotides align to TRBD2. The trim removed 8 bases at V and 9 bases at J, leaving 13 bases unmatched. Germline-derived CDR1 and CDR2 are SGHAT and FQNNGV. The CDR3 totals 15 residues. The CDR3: CASDTSGVQGGEQFF. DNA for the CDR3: TGTGCCAGCGACACTAGCGGGGTACAAGGGGGTGAGCAGTTCTTC.

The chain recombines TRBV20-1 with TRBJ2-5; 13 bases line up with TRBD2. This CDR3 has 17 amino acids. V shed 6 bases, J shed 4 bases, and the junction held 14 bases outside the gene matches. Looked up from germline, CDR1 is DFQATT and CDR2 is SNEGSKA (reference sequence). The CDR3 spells CSATPYTSGRARETQYF. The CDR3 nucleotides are TGCAGTGCCACTCCATATACTAGCGGGAGGGCCAGAGAGACCCAGTACTTC.

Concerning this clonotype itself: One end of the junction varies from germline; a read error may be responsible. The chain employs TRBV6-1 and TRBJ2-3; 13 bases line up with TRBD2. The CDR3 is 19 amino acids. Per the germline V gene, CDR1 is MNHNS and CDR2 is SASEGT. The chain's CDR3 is CASSRGLAGRGSSTDTHYF. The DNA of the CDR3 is TGTGCCAGCAGTCGGGGACTAGCGGGGCGTGGATCTAGCACAGATACGCATTATTTT.

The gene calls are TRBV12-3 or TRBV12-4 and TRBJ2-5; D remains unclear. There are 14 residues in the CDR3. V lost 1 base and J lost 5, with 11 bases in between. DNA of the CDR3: TGTGCCAGCAGTTTAGGGGTCGTTGCGGAGACCCAGTACTTC. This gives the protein CASSLGVVAETQYF.

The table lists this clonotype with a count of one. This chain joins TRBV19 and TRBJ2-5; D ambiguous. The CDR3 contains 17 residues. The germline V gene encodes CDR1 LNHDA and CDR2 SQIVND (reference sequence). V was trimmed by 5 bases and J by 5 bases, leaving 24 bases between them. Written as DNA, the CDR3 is TGTGCCAGTAGTCCCAACCTGGGAACCAGAGTGTTCGAGACCCAGTACTTC. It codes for CASSPNLGTRVFETQYF. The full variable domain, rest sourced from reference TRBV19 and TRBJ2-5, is DGGITQSPKYLFRKEGQNVTLSCEQNLNHDAMYWYRQDPGQGLRLIYYSQIVNDFQKGDIAEGYSVSREKKESFPLTVTSAQKNPTAFYLCASSPNLGTRVFETQYFGPGTRLLVL.